This T cell receptor (beta chain) was sequenced during a study of identical twins (dated by TCRdb to 2016 to 2017). Background for the entire study: TCR alpha and beta repertoires from monozygotic twins, unrelated adults of various ages and cord blood were deep-sequenced to test whether fetal clonotypes persist. To rule out contamination, the twin experiments were replicated at different times with different library preparation protocols.

Every donor in the study was a healthy Caucasian. Three pairs of female monozygotic twins, all aged about 18 to 30 years, were included in the twin cohort. CD4+ and CD8+ T cell populations were isolated with positive isolation kits from Invitrogen. Broad study findings and their caveats: Out-of-frame TCR alpha sequences shared between twins showed an excess of low generation-probability sequences compared with coincidental sharing between unrelated individuals. Zero-insertion analyses could be partly confounded by invariant T cells such as MAIT and iNKT, though diverse VJ usage argued against such confounding for most clonotypes. Fewer insertions were carried by abundant cord blood beta clonotypes, a similar but weaker trend appeared in young adult naive repertoires, and no such trend appeared in memory repertoires. In beta out-of-frame sequences, excess twin sharing was weaker, because having fewer shared sequences lowered the signal-to-noise ratio. In monozygotic twins, out-of-frame TCR alpha sharing was systematically underestimated by recombination models, although the models agreed with sharing between unrelated individuals. Conclusions relied on cross-sectional statistical analysis, since the same donors could not be followed over many years.

This clonotype was detected many times. Its antigen remains undetermined. Qualities for individual bases were not recorded, and no much larger clone is one base off. CDR3 length: 11 amino acids, cysteine to phenylalanine. Left in the record is the CDR3 DNA by itself, 33 bases read in frame from the first base. V is cut by 1 base and J by 6 bases, and the space between the germline ends is 4 bases. The library came from 5' RACE. TCRdb records Illumina HiSeq 2000 as the sequencer. A universal primer binding site was added through template switching, and the final cDNA carried a unique molecular identifier so that TCR cDNA molecules could be counted accurately. Specific primers in the conserved constant-segment region were used to synthesize first-strand cDNA for TCR alpha and beta chains. Each cDNA library was double barcoded, with a SMART-Mk sample barcode plus Illumina barcodes, to control for contamination. Two successive PCR steps introduced TruSeq adapter sequences along with Illumina sample barcodes. Sequencing of the TCR alpha and beta cDNA libraries was done on the Illumina HiSeq platform using custom primers. The source study handled its data this way. Raw reads were processed with MiGEC to extract unique molecular identifiers, and MiXCR was used to determine CDR3 positions. For each individual, recombination models were inferred using an EM algorithm with the repgenHMM and IGoR tools. Shared clonotypes were analyzed with the tcR package in R, and sharing was normalized by the product of cloneset sizes. To study raw recombination free of thymic and clonal selection effects, out-of-frame nonproductive sequences were analyzed. TCRdb passed the public sequencing reads through fastp at Q25 and MiXCR, retaining productive beta sequences. Identical CDR3 protein sequences are pooled into one entry, listed with their most common genes and DNA. The V and J calls, along with clone size, are taken from TCRdb and not from the paper's own processing. In all, the sample holds roughly 540,000 distinct CDR3 sequences, and less than 25% of those were seen once. Around 0.91% of the sample is taken by the ten largest.

These same data were also listed under a study on T cells expressing NK-cell markers. As the second publication notes: TCR beta-chain repertoires were profiled in sorted CD3+CD56+NKG2C+, CD3+CD56+NKG2C- and CD3+CD56-NKG2C+ T-cell subsets from several donors. Among the eight sequenced donors, only one was HCMV-seronegative, while the other seven were HCMV-seropositive. To restrict sorting to alphabetaTCR-expressing T cells, an anti-gammadeltaTCR antibody was added in several experiments. In 5 to 7 donors, the dominant CD3+CD56+NKG2C+ clonotypes were found to rank among the top 10 CD8+ clonotypes and to make up about 1.0-8% of CD8+ T cells. Those dominant clonotypes were again the most abundant among CD3+CD56-NKG2C+ cells in a handful of donors, at roughly 28.3-60.1%. Whether the expanded NKG2C-expressing T cell clones were specific for HCMV antigens remained unclear. The eight sequenced donors were randomly selected healthy volunteers, three men and five women. To determine HCMV serostatus, a commercial ELISA kit was used to detect HCMV-specific IgG in serum. MIGEC was used to demultiplex reads and group reads by UMI, and MiTCR was used to assemble and quantify clonotypes. To exclude erroneous sequences, only TCR cDNA sequences supported by at least two reads were retained. Downstream repertoire analysis used the tcR package, and clonotypes were matched across fractions by CDR3 nucleotide sequence plus V segment. VDJmatch was used to annotate antigen specificity against VDJdb, with one amino acid substitution in CDR3 permitted.

This chain joins TRBV12-3 or TRBV12-4 to TRBJ2-7, with no confident D gene call. Sequencing input: CD4+ T cells sorted from blood. The sequence derives from a woman aged 18-30 years in good health. In nucleotides, the sequence is TGTGCCAGCAGTTTAGAGCGCGAGCAGTACTTC. This codes for CASSLEREQYF.